This TCR beta chain comes out of a study of blood T cell repertoires in COVID-19. Study context: COVID-19 samples, acute and convalescent, were from the United States, Italy and Spain. From T cells, B-cell-depleted T cells, or PBMCs came the material, which was cDNA or gDNA.

Per the germline V gene, CDR1 is KGHDR and CDR2 is SFDVKD. CDR3 length equals 16 residues. After removal of 4 bases from V and 0 bases from J, the junction contained 6 bases not matched to a gene. Authors' data handling: Nucleated cell counts were estimated from reference gene primer amplification. Profiled with immunoSEQ multiplex PCR; TCRdb holds only in-frame clones, not every one. The DNA gave D and trimming, while V, J and clone size come from that table. The data show around 80,000 clones, roughly 77% seen once. Sequences were obtained from peripheral blood. The clonotype was recovered from a man in his fifties with active or convalescent COVID-19. The V call is TRBV24-1, the J call TRBJ2-5; 8 positions agree with TRBD1. Written as DNA, the CDR3 is TGTGCCACCAGTGACCCCGCAGGGGGCAACCAAGAGACCCAGTACTTC. Amino acid sequence: CATSDPAGGNQETQYF.